One T cell receptor (beta chain) is described in this entry. This specimen comes from a study of cytomegalovirus exposure and HLA in healthy donors. The CDR3 length is 15 residues. J was trimmed by 3 bases and V by 1 base; bases with no gene match: 4. Germline V CDR1 and CDR2: LGHNA, YNFKEQ. This PCR relied on a set of 60 Vbeta primers and 13 Jbeta primers. Profiling relied on immunoSEQ multiplex PCR, and the TCRdb table lists in-frame clones only, not all of them. The data show around 180,000 clones, with around nine tenths seen just once and approximately 1.7% held by the top ten. The chain combines TRBV4-2 with TRBJ2-3; 7 nucleotides match TRBD2. The sample taken for sequencing was PBMCs. This clonotype was obtained from a woman in her late teens or twenties in good health and CMV-seronegative. CDR3 DNA sequence: TGTGCCAGCAGCCAAGCTGGGGGGGAAACAGATACGCAGTATTTT. This gives the protein CASSQAGGETDTQYF.